These T cell receptor beta chains were read from a single sample in a study of post-analysis software for immune sequencing data. TCRdb reanalysed the PCR reads using MiXCR and keeps one entry per CDR3 protein. The top ten clones hold 4.6% of a sample with 800,000 to 950,000 distinct CDR3 sequences, about 50% of them seen once. The sample was blood. All receptors derive from a girl between 5 and 17 years old with multiple sclerosis. Each CDR3 is given with its conserved first and last residue. D genes are given only for firm matches. Rows give clone size only sometimes, using once, few, many, or a class for an expanded clone.

TRBV18	-	TRBJ2-3	-	TGTGCCAGCTCACTCACTGCTCATTCTAGCACAGATACGCAGTATTTT	CASSLTAHSSTDTQYF
TRBV20-1	TRBD1	TRBJ1-1	-	TGCAGTGCTACAGGGGGCGATACTGAAGCTTTCTTT	CSATGGDTEAFF
TRBV29-1	-	TRBJ2-1	-	TGCAGCGTTGAAGATTACCGGATGTCCTACAATGAGCAGTTCTTC	CSVEDYRMSYNEQFF
TRBV7-2	-	TRBJ2-3	-	TGTGCCAGCAGCTTAGCTCTTAGCCCTGATACGCAGTATTTT	CASSLALSPDTQYF
TRBV6-5	TRBD2	TRBJ2-5	-	TGTGCCAGCAGTTACATGCAGACTAGCGGAGAGACCCAGTACTTC	CASSYMQTSGETQYF
TRBV28	-	TRBJ2-5	-	TGTGCCATCCGGGAAGTCAAGAGCGTACAGACCCAGTACTTC	CAIREVKSVQTQYF
TRBV12-3/TRBV12-4	-	TRBJ2-7	-	TGTGCCAGCAGCCGAGGGCTAACCGACTACGAGCAGTACTTC	CASSRGLTDYEQYF
TRBV5-1	-	TRBJ2-1	few	TGCGCCAGCAGCTTGTTTTGGGGGAATGAGCAGTTCTTC	CASSLFWGNEQFF
TRBV3-1	-	TRBJ2-1	few	TGTGCCAGCAGCCCCTTAGGGCTTGAGCAGTTCTTC	CASSPLGLEQFF
TRBV7-3	TRBD1	TRBJ2-4	-	TGTGCCAGCAGCTCTGGACAGGGGCTAGCCAAAAACATTCAGTACTTC	CASSSGQGLAKNIQYF
TRBV20-1	-	TRBJ2-4	-	TGCAGTGCTAGAGTACAGGGACTAGCCAAAAACATTCAGTACTTC	CSARVQGLAKNIQYF
TRBV2	TRBD2	TRBJ2-3	few	TGTGCCAGCTCCCGCGGGAGGACAGATACGCAGTATTTT	CASSRGRTDTQYF
TRBV11-1	TRBD2	TRBJ2-7	-	TGTGCCAGCAGCTTTATCGGGCGGGGGAGTCCCTACGAGCAGTACTTC	CASSFIGRGSPYEQYF
TRBV3-1	-	TRBJ1-2	few	TGTGCCAGCAGCCCACGCGTGGGGGCGAACTATGGCTACACCTTC	CASSPRVGANYGYTF
TRBV7-9	-	TRBJ2-7	-	TGTGCCAGCAGCCCGGACATTGGCCACTACGAGCAGTACTTC	CASSPDIGHYEQYF
TRBV2	TRBD2	TRBJ2-7	-	TGTGCCAGCAGTGAGTCCGGGACGGGAGGCTACGAGCAGTACTTC	CASSESGTGGYEQYF
TRBV19	-	TRBJ2-4	-	TGTGCCAGTAGTATAGACAGGCACCGAAACATTCAGTACTTC	CASSIDRHRNIQYF
TRBV10-3	-	TRBJ2-5	few	TGTGCCATCAGTGATTTGGGGTCCGCTCAGACCCAGTACTTC	CAISDLGSAQTQYF
TRBV7-3	-	TRBJ2-1	few	TGTGCCAGCAGCTCCCAGTCTCCCACTGCCTACAATGAGCAGTTCTTC	CASSSQSPTAYNEQFF
TRBV7-2	-	TRBJ1-5	few	TGTGCCAGCAGTTATACGGGACAAAAGGGACAGCCCCAGCATTTT	CASSYTGQKGQPQHF
TRBV29-1	-	TRBJ2-1	-	TGCAGCCACTCGTTGCTAGCTGGTGAGCAGTTCTTC	CSHSLLAGEQFF
TRBV29-1	TRBD1	TRBJ2-5	-	TGCAGCGGACAGGGGCAAGAGACCCAGTACTTC	CSGQGQETQYF
TRBV12-3/TRBV12-4	TRBD2	TRBJ2-7	-	TGTGCCAGCAGTTTAGCAACTAGCGGAGCCGAAGAGCAGTACTTC	CASSLATSGAEEQYF